These 28 T cell receptor beta chains share one sample of origin, sequenced in a study of blood T cell repertoires in COVID-19. Sequencing used immunoSEQ multiplex PCR; TCRdb keeps in-frame clones, though not all of them. The sample includes 60,000 to 95,000 clones, under 80% of them seen just once. Sequenced sample: peripheral blood. Receptors were obtained from a human donor with acute or convalescent COVID-19. The donor label of this sample is uncertain.

This sequence joins TRBV5-4 and TRBJ2-2; 12 positions agree with TRBD2. The CDR3 extends over 17 amino acids. The junction had 8 bases not matched to a gene; V was cut back by 4 bases and J by 4 bases. Germline V lookup: CDR1 SGHNT, CDR2 YYREEE (reference sequence). CDR3 in DNA: TGTGCCAGCAGCGGACTAGCGGGACAAGGGGGCACCGGGGAGCTGTTTTTT. Its protein product is CASSGLAGQGGTGELFF.

V gene TRBV7-6 combines with J gene TRBJ2-5; TRBD1 agrees at 11 bases. J lost 7 bases, V lost 5 bases, and 6 bases had no gene match. The CDR3 has 14 residues. Germline V lookup: CDR1 SGHVS, CDR2 FNYEAQ. The CDR3: CASSPGQGGATQYF. DNA for the CDR3: TGTGCCAGCAGCCCGGGACAGGGGGGTGCGACCCAGTACTTC.

This clone showed up many times. The chain couples TRBV7-9 to TRBJ1-1; no firm D call. The CDR3 length is 11 residues. Trimming removed 1 base from V and 8 bases from J, with 5 bases in between. Germline V gene sequence: CDR1 SEHNR, CDR2 FQNEAQ (reference sequence). The CDR3 spells CASSLGREAFF. For the CDR3, the DNA is TGTGCCAGCAGCTTAGGTCGGGAAGCTTTCTTT.

This clone was counted between two and nine times. The rearrangement joins TRBV5-5 to TRBJ1-3; TRBD1 aligns across 7 bases. There are 13 residues in the CDR3. Trimming took 5 bases from V and 4 from J; bases not matched to a gene: 3. CDR1 SGHKS and CDR2 YYEKEE come from the germline V gene (reference sequence). CDR3 sequence (DNA): TGTGCCAGCAGTGACAGGGCCGGAAACACCATATATTTT. This translates into CASSDRAGNTIYF.

V is TRBV28 and J is TRBJ2-2; D possibly corresponds to TRBD1 (5 bases). Trimming left V 6 bases short and J 5 bases short, with 25 bases between. From germline, CDR1 is MDHEN and CDR2 SYDVKM. The CDR3 totals 18 residues. The CDR3 DNA follows: TGTGCCAGCAGCCCCGCGCAGGGTAGTGGTCAGATTACCGGGGAGCTGTTTTTT. Encoded protein: CASSPAQGSGQITGELFF.

The chain links TRBV28 to TRBJ1-5, with D possibly matching TRBD1 (5 bases). The CDR3 runs to 16 residues. Germline CDR1 MDHEN, CDR2 SYDVKM. Trimming removed 7 bases from V and 5 bases from J, with 21 bases in between. The CDR3 here is CASTTLHQGRHQPQHF. DNA for the CDR3: TGTGCCAGCACTACTCTTCACCAGGGAAGGCATCAGCCCCAGCATTTT.

The chain links TRBV12-3 or TRBV12-4 to TRBJ1-1; D remains unclear. V was shortened by 7 bases and J by 1 base, with 10 bases between the two germline ends. The CDR3 is 13 residues long. The DNA of the CDR3 is TGTGCCAGCACGGGTATACGGAACACTGAAGCTTTCTTT. This encodes CASTGIRNTEAFF.

The V and J genes are TRBV29-1 and TRBJ2-3, with 7 bases matching TRBD2. Germline trimming cut 4 bases from V and 2 bases from J; bases unmatched to any gene: 3. Germline lookup yields CDR1 SQVTM and CDR2 ANQGSEA. The CDR3 extends over 13 amino acids. The DNA for the CDR3 is TGCAGCGTTGGGGGGGGAGACACAGATACGCAGTATTTT. The encoded protein is CSVGGGDTDTQYF.

This clone was observed a single time. The chain links TRBV6-5 to TRBJ1-2; maybe TRBD1 (6 bases). V was clipped by 4 bases and J by 3 bases, with 15 bases between them. CDR3 length: 15 residues. From germline, CDR1 is MNHEY and CDR2 SVGAGI. The CDR3 DNA reads as TGTGCCAGCAGTTCTATCCAGACAGGATACTATGGCTACACCTTC. Protein: CASSSIQTGYYGYTF.

This rearrangement joins TRBV3-1 (or the pseudogene TRBV3-2) to TRBJ1-5, with D hard to call. Trimming shortened V by 4 bases and J by 4 bases, and 14 bases separated the two germline ends. There are 15 residues in the CDR3. Germline CDR1 is LGHDT and CDR2 is YNNKEL (reference sequence). CDR3 sequence (DNA): TGTGCCAGCAGCCGGGATCCCGGGGATAATCAGCCCCAGCATTTT. As protein: CASSRDPGDNQPQHF.

This clone has just a few counts. This chain connects TRBV28 to TRBJ1-2; 8 positions agree with TRBD1. The CDR3 is made up of 16 amino acids. V gave up 6 bases and J gave up 7 bases; unmatched junction bases: 16. Germline V gene data show CDR1 as MDHEN and CDR2 as SYDVKM. The CDR3 loop is CASRAPYRGWTGGYTF. Written as DNA, the CDR3 is TGTGCCAGCAGAGCCCCATACAGGGGGTGGACGGGTGGCTACACCTTC.

This clone was seen only once. The gene calls are TRBV7-6 and TRBJ2-1; 7 bases match TRBD2. V lost 2 bases, J lost 8 bases, and 9 bases stayed unmatched. Looked up from germline, CDR1 is SGHVS and CDR2 is FNYEAQ. The length of the CDR3 is 15 residues. For the CDR3, the DNA is TGTGCCAGCAGCTTAAGTTCTAGCGGAGACGATGAGCAGTTCTTC. Translating gives CASSLSSSGDDEQFF.

The chain is built from TRBV11-2 and TRBJ2-3, with TRBD1 matching 10 bases. Germline lookup yields CDR1 SGHAT and CDR2 FQNNGV. Germline trimming cut 1 base from V and 1 base from J; bases unmatched to any gene: 5. The CDR3 covers 17 residues. CDR3 protein: CASSLVSGTGGTDTQYF. The CDR3 DNA is TGTGCCAGCAGCTTAGTCTCGGGGACAGGGGGCACAGATACGCAGTATTTT.

V usage is TRBV5-4 and J usage is TRBJ2-1; possible D gene TRBD1, 5 bases. Germline CDR1 and CDR2: SGHNT and YYREEE (reference sequence). Between the trimmed V and J ends, which lost 0 bases and 2 bases, there was a span of 15 bases. There are 17 residues in the CDR3. CDR3 bases: TGTGCCAGCAGCTTGGGCCAGGGCATGGGGCCCTACAATGAGCAGTTCTTC. Encoded protein: CASSLGQGMGPYNEQFF.

J is TRBJ2-7 and V is TRBV23-1; D is perhaps TRBD1 (6 bases). TRBV23-1 qualifies as an ORF whose function is uncertain. CDR3 length: 12 residues. The V end was cut by 8 bases, the J end by 2 bases, with 10 bases between. CDR3: CASVAGAYEQYV. The CDR3 nucleotides are TGCGCCAGCGTGGCAGGGGCCTACGAGCAGTACGTC.

The rearrangement links TRBV5-6 to TRBJ2-5, with 9 bases identical to TRBD1. The CDR3 sequence is 13 residues long. Germline assignment: CDR1 SGHDT and CDR2 YYEEEE. With V trimmed by 3 bases and J by 6 bases, 3 bases remained unmatched. The CDR3 region has the DNA TGTGCCAGCAGCTCACAGGGGGCTCAGACCCAGTACTTC. Translation gives CASSSQGAQTQYF.

The chain employs TRBV5-4 and TRBJ2-5, with 10 bases aligning to TRBD2. Germline V gene data show CDR1 as SGHNT and CDR2 as YYREEE (reference sequence). This CDR3 has 15 amino acids. The V segment lost 4 bases and the J segment 4 bases; nucleotides outside the gene matches: 7. CDR3 coding DNA: TGTGCCAGCAGCCGGAGCGGGGGGGCCGGAGAGACCCAGTACTTC. It yields the protein CASSRSGGAGETQYF.

As DNA, the CDR3 is TGTGCCAGCAGCTTATCTCACAGGGTTCGCACCGGGGAGCTGTTTTTT. Translation: CASSLSHRVRTGELFF. The genes are TRBV7-6 and TRBJ2-2; possibly TRBD1 for D (6 bases). Trimming shortened V by 2 bases and J by 4 bases, and 14 bases separated the two germline ends. Germline CDR1 and CDR2: SGHVS and FNYEAQ. CDR3 length equals 16 residues. Filled out from reference TRBV7-6 and TRBJ2-2, the complete variable domain reads GAGVSQSPRYKVTKRGQDVALRCDPISGHVSLYWYRQALGQGPEFLTYFNYEAQQDKSGLPNDRFSAERPEGSISTLTIQRTEQRDSAMYRCASSLSHRVRTGELFFGEGSRLTVL.

J is TRBJ2-1 and V is TRBV12-3 or TRBV12-4; TRBD1 might be the D (5 bases). Trimming pared 9 bases from V and 10 bases from J, leaving 13 bases between. This CDR3 is built from 11 residues. CDR3 sequence: CASKADSEQFF. The DNA of the CDR3 is TGTGCCAGTAAGGCCGACAGCGAGCAGTTCTTC.

This chain uses TRBV5-1 with TRBJ2-3; 15 bases map to TRBD2. With 3 bases clipped from V and 7 bases from J, the junction kept 3 bases outside the gene matches. Germline V gene sequence: CDR1 SGHRS, CDR2 YFSETQ. The CDR3 consists of 15 residues. CDR3 in amino acids: CASSSGLAGGYTQYF. The CDR3 DNA follows: TGCGCCAGCAGCTCGGGACTAGCGGGAGGATATACGCAGTATTTT.

The sample holds a few counts of this clone. The V and J genes are TRBV6-5 and TRBJ2-7, with D uncertain. This CDR3 region has 11 residues. V was shortened by 6 bases and J by 3 bases, with 6 bases between the two germline ends. Germline loops: CDR1 MNHEY, CDR2 SVGAGI. This chain's CDR3 is CASRLNYEQYF. The DNA for the CDR3 is TGTGCCAGCAGGCTAAACTACGAGCAGTACTTC.

This chain uses TRBV19 with TRBJ1-2; 8 nucleotides align to TRBD1. V gave up 10 bases and J gave up 7 bases; unmatched junction bases: 14. CDR1 and CDR2 from the germline V gene are LNHDA and SQIVND (reference sequence). This CDR3 spans 14 amino acids. The CDR3 region has the DNA TGTGCCACTCTGGAGCGGCAGGGGGCAAGTGGCTACACCTTC. Residues: CATLERQGASGYTF.

This clone appeared once. The DNA of the CDR3 is TGTGCCAGCAGTAAACAGGGGGCCACTGAAGCTTTCTTT. Translating gives CASSKQGATEAFF. This rearrangement joins TRBV28 to TRBJ1-1, with 9 bases aligning to TRBD1. Germline CDR1 is MDHEN and CDR2 is SYDVKM. V lost 5 bases, J lost 4 bases, and 2 bases stayed unmatched. This CDR3 region has 13 residues.

V gene TRBV18 combines with J gene TRBJ2-6, with D possibly being TRBD1 (5 bases). The CDR3 extends over 15 amino acids. In germline, CDR1 is KGHSH, CDR2 LQKENI. V dropped 3 bases and J dropped 1 base, with 7 bases sitting between them. The DNA of the CDR3 is TGTGCCAGCTCACCCCGACAGTCTGGGGCCAACGTCCTGACTTTC. This translates into CASSPRQSGANVLTF. The full variable domain, completed using reference TRBV18 and TRBJ2-6, is NAGVMQNPRHLVRRRGQEARLRCSPMKGHSHVYWYRQLPEEGLKFMVYLQKENIIDESGMPKERFSAEFPKEGPSILRIQQVVRGDSAAYFCASSPRQSGANVLTFGAGSRLTVL.

This CDR3 is CASSSGTANTGELFF. In DNA, the CDR3 is TGTGCCAGCAGCTCGGGGACAGCTAACACCGGGGAGCTGTTTTTT. V usage is TRBV11-3 and J usage is TRBJ2-2; TRBD1 aligns across 7 bases. With 4 bases clipped from V and 2 bases from J, the junction kept 4 bases outside the gene matches. The CDR3 covers 15 residues. The germline V gene has CDR1 SGHNT and CDR2 YENEEA.

The gene calls are TRBV27 and TRBJ1-2; 7 positions agree with TRBD1. This CDR3 is built from 16 residues. The V and J ends lost 2 bases and 7 bases, in that order; junction bases with no gene match: 13. Per germline, CDR1 MNHEY and CDR2 SMNVEV (reference sequence). Here the CDR3 DNA reads TGTGCCAGCAGTTTAGGGCTACAGGGGATGGGGGGTGGCTACACCTTC. It yields the protein CASSLGLQGMGGGYTF.

The chain couples TRBV6-2 or TRBV6-3 to TRBJ2-5; tentatively, D is TRBD1 (6 bases). The CDR3 extends over 14 amino acids. The ends were cut back, 2 bases at V and 6 bases at J, with 13 bases in the middle. Germline CDR1 reads MNHEY; CDR2 reads SVGEGT. The CDR3 here is CASSYQGQGKTQYF. The CDR3 coding sequence is TGTGCCAGCAGTTACCAGGGCCAGGGGAAGACCCAGTACTTC.

The chain uses TRBV28 and TRBJ1-3; the match to TRBD1 covers 9 bases. Trimming cost V 3 bases and J 4 bases; bases outside gene matches: 4. The CDR3 loop spans 15 amino acids. Germline V CDR1 and CDR2: MDHEN, SYDVKM. CDR3: CASSFNRGQGNTIYF. In nucleotides, the CDR3 is TGTGCCAGCAGTTTCAACAGGGGGCAGGGAAACACCATATATTTT.